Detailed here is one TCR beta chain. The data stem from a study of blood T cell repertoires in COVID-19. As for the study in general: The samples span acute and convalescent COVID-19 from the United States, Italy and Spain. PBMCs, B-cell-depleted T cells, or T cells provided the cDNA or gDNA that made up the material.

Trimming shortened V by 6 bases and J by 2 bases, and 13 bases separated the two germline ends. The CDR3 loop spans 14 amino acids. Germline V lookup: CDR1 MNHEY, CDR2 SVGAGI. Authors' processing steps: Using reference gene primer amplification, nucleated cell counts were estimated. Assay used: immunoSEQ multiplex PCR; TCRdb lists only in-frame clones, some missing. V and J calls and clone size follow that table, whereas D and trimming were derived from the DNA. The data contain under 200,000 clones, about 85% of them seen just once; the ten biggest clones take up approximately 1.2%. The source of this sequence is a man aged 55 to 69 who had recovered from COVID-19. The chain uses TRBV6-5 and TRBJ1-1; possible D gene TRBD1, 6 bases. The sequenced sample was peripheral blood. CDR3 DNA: TGTGCCAGCAGGACAGGTTTGGTAAACACTGAAGCTTTCTTT. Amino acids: CASRTGLVNTEAFF.